A selection of T cell receptor beta chains follows, all from one sample in a study of T-cell memory formation after mild COVID-19. One entry per CDR3 protein, called by TCRdb with MiXCR from the 5' RACE reads. This table holds around 310,000 distinct CDR3 sequences, 20% to 25% found once. The sample was PBMCs or a T cell subset sorted from them (not recorded which). These receptors were taken from a man between 18 and 29 years old who had mild COVID-19 (a few samples of this study predate the infection). Cell type and time point are not known. The CDR3 runs from the conserved cysteine through the conserved F or W. A D gene is named only where the DNA matches it firmly. Size is omitted from some rows. Given values are once, few, many or a class for expanded clones.

cdr3_aa: CASSLRSNSNQPQHF
cdr3_nt: TGCGCCAGCAGCCTTCGATCCAATAGCAATCAGCCCCAGCATTTT
cdr3_length: 15
clone_size: -
j_call: TRBJ1-5
d_call: -
v_call: TRBV4-1

cdr3_aa: CASSYQNYGYTF
cdr3_nt: TGTGCCAGCAGCTACCAAAACTATGGCTACACCTTC
cdr3_length: 12
clone_size: -
j_call: TRBJ1-2
d_call: -
v_call: TRBV7-9

cdr3_aa: CASSTPSAAGTLAKNIQYF
cdr3_nt: TGTGCCAGCAGCACCCCCTCCGCGGCAGGCACGTTAGCCAAAAACATTCAGTACTTC
cdr3_length: 19
clone_size: many
j_call: TRBJ2-4
d_call: -
v_call: TRBV7-2

cdr3_aa: CARSSGGRTDTQYF
cdr3_nt: TGTGCCAGAAGCTCGGGGGGGCGCACAGATACGCAGTATTTT
cdr3_length: 14
clone_size: few
j_call: TRBJ2-3
d_call: TRBD2
v_call: TRBV7-2

cdr3_aa: CASSPGTYGYTF
cdr3_nt: TGTGCCAGCAGTCCCGGGACCTATGGCTACACCTTC
cdr3_length: 12
clone_size: many
j_call: TRBJ1-2
d_call: -
v_call: TRBV9

cdr3_aa: CASSYYGSYGYTF
cdr3_nt: TGTGCCAGCAGTTACTACGGGAGCTATGGCTACACCTTC
cdr3_length: 13
clone_size: -
j_call: TRBJ1-2
d_call: -
v_call: TRBV6-5

cdr3_aa: CASSQVVGGVNEQFF
cdr3_nt: TGCGCCAGCAGCCAAGTCGTCGGGGGCGTGAATGAGCAGTTCTTC
cdr3_length: 15
clone_size: -
j_call: TRBJ2-1
d_call: -
v_call: TRBV4-3

cdr3_aa: CASSLVGQTLYEQYF
cdr3_nt: TGTGCCAGCAGCTTAGTTGGTCAGACATTGTACGAGCAGTACTTC
cdr3_length: 15
clone_size: -
j_call: TRBJ2-7
d_call: -
v_call: TRBV7-8

cdr3_aa: CASSGPGGPMKGYTF
cdr3_nt: TGTGCCAGCAGCGGGCCGGGAGGCCCTATGAAAGGGTACACCTTC
cdr3_length: 15
clone_size: few
j_call: TRBJ1-2
d_call: -
v_call: TRBV7-8

cdr3_aa: CASSEGRGLEAFF
cdr3_nt: TGTGCCAGCAGTGAAGGTCGGGGTCTAGAAGCTTTCTTT
cdr3_length: 13
clone_size: many
j_call: TRBJ1-1
d_call: -
v_call: TRBV6-1

cdr3_aa: CASSQAGTGDTEAFF
cdr3_nt: TGCGCCAGCAGCCAAGCCGGGACAGGGGACACTGAAGCTTTCTTT
cdr3_length: 15
clone_size: few
j_call: TRBJ1-1
d_call: TRBD1
v_call: TRBV4-1

cdr3_aa: CASKAGPGTGELFF
cdr3_nt: TGTGCTAGCAAGGCCGGGCCGGGCACCGGGGAGCTGTTTTTT
cdr3_length: 14
clone_size: few
j_call: TRBJ2-2
d_call: -
v_call: TRBV7-7

cdr3_aa: CASSLIEDRGRSYGYTF
cdr3_nt: TGTGCCAGCAGCTTGATTGAGGACAGGGGGCGCTCCTATGGCTACACCTTC
cdr3_length: 17
clone_size: -
j_call: TRBJ1-2
d_call: TRBD1
v_call: TRBV7-2

cdr3_aa: CASSLEGQGDYGYTF
cdr3_nt: TGTGCCAGCAGCTTGGAAGGACAGGGGGACTATGGCTACACCTTC
cdr3_length: 15
clone_size: -
j_call: TRBJ1-2
d_call: TRBD1
v_call: TRBV7-8

cdr3_aa: CASSWGTGRTDTQYF
cdr3_nt: TGTGCCAGCAGCTGGGGGACAGGACGCACAGATACGCAGTATTTT
cdr3_length: 15
clone_size: few
j_call: TRBJ2-3
d_call: TRBD1
v_call: TRBV9

cdr3_aa: CSATRGMTSEQYF
cdr3_nt: TGCAGTGCGACGCGGGGGATGACGTCCGAGCAGTACTTC
cdr3_length: 13
clone_size: few
j_call: TRBJ2-7
d_call: TRBD2
v_call: TRBV20-1

cdr3_aa: CASSYHGRANTEAFF
cdr3_nt: TGTGCCAGCAGTTACCATGGCAGGGCGAACACTGAAGCTTTCTTT
cdr3_length: 15
clone_size: few
j_call: TRBJ1-1
d_call: -
v_call: TRBV6-5

cdr3_aa: CASSLVGLVNDSPLHF
cdr3_nt: TGCGCCAGCAGCTTGGTGGGACTGGTGAACGATTCACCCCTCCACTTT
cdr3_length: 16
clone_size: -
j_call: TRBJ1-6
d_call: -
v_call: TRBV5-1

cdr3_aa: CASRPGTGESGELFF
cdr3_nt: TGCGCCAGCAGACCCGGGACAGGGGAATCCGGGGAGCTGTTTTTT
cdr3_length: 15
clone_size: -
j_call: TRBJ2-2
d_call: TRBD1
v_call: TRBV10-1

cdr3_aa: CASSLRWRDTQYF
cdr3_nt: TGTGCCAGCAGCTTAAGGTGGCGGGATACGCAGTATTTT
cdr3_length: 13
clone_size: -
j_call: TRBJ2-3
d_call: -
v_call: TRBV7-2

cdr3_aa: CATALEMNTEAFF
cdr3_nt: TGCGCCACTGCGCTCGAAATGAACACTGAAGCTTTCTTT
cdr3_length: 13
clone_size: -
j_call: TRBJ1-1
d_call: -
v_call: TRBV5-1